This TCR beta chain emerged from a study of T cell repertoires in cytomegalovirus infection. Study-wide context: Carrying CMV and the relevant HLA type showed in public TCR beta signatures.

Whole-study results and caveats: Across the ex vivo response, the dominant clonotypes were HLA-C-restricted CMV-specific TCR beta clonotypes.

As concerns this clonotype: The antigen is unknown.

MiXCR, applied by TCRdb to the reads, yields one record per CDR3 protein. In the table there are more than 65,000 distinct CDR3 sequences, roughly half of which are singletons. V lost 2 bases to trimming and J lost 0 bases, with 9 bases between them. Germline assignment: CDR1 SGHVS and CDR2 FNYEAQ. CDR3 length: 15 amino acids. The sample consisted of CD8+ T cells from cultured PBMCs, taken from culture after CMV antigen stimulation. The J gene is TRBJ2-3, the V gene TRBV7-6; the D gene is possibly TRBD1 (6 bases). The TCR comes from a human donor in good health (CMV status not recorded). Some clones in this sample may be carry-over from other donors' samples. CDR3 nucleotides: TGTGCCAGCAGCTTACAGGGGATAAGCACAGATACGCAGTATTTT. Translation gives CASSLQGISTDTQYF. The variable domain in full, completed from reference TRBV7-6 and TRBJ2-3, reads GAGVSQSPRYKVTKRGQDVALRCDPISGHVSLYWYRQALGQGPEFLTYFNYEAQQDKSGLPNDRFSAERPEGSISTLTIQRTEQRDSAMYRCASSLQGISTDTQYFGPGTRLTVL.